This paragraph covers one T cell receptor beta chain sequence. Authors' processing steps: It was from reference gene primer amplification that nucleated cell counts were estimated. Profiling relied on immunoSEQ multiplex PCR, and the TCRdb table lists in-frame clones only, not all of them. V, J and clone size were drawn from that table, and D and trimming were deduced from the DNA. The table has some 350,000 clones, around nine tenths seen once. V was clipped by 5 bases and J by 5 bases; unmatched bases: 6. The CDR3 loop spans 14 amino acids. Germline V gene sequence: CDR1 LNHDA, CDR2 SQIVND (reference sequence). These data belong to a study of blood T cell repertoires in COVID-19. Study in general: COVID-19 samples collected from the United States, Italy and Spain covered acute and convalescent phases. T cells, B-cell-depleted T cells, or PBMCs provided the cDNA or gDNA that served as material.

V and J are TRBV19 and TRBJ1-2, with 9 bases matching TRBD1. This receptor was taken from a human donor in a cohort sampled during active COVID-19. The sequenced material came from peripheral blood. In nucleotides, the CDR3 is TGTGCCAGTAGTGGCTGGGACAGGGCTTATGGCTACACCTTC. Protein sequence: CASSGWDRAYGYTF.